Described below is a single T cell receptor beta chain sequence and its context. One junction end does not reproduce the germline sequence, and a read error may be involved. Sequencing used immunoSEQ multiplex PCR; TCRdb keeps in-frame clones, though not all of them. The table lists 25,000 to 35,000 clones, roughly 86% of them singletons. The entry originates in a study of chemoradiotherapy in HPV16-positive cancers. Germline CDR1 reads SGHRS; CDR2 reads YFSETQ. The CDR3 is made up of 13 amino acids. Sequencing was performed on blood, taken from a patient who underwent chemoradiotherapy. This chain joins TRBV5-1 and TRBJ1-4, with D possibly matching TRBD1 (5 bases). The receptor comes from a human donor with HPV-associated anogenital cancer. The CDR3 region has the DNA TGCGCCAGCAGCCCCACAGGAGGGCCGGGACCGGTTTTT. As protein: CASSPTGGPGPVF.